This T cell receptor (beta chain) was captured in a study of blood T cell repertoires in COVID-19. Per the original data handling: Scientists estimated how many nucleated cells there were by amplifying reference gene primers. Profiling relied on immunoSEQ multiplex PCR, and the TCRdb table lists in-frame clones only, not all of them. The D gene and trimming were derived from the DNA, and the V and J assignments and clone size from that table. The sample includes 40,000 to 60,000 clones, roughly 84% of them seen just once. V was pared by 2 bases and J by 2 bases, with 12 bases between. The CDR3 extends over 15 amino acids. Germline V gives CDR1 KGHSH, CDR2 LQKENI.

This sequence joins TRBV18 and TRBJ1-2, with TRBD1 as a possible D gene (5 bases). Material for sequencing was peripheral blood. This TCR derives from a man aged 50 or older with acute or convalescent COVID-19. CDR3 sequence reads: CASSPTRAANYGYTF. The CDR3 DNA follows: TGTGCCAGCTCACCAACCAGGGCGGCCAACTATGGCTACACCTTC.